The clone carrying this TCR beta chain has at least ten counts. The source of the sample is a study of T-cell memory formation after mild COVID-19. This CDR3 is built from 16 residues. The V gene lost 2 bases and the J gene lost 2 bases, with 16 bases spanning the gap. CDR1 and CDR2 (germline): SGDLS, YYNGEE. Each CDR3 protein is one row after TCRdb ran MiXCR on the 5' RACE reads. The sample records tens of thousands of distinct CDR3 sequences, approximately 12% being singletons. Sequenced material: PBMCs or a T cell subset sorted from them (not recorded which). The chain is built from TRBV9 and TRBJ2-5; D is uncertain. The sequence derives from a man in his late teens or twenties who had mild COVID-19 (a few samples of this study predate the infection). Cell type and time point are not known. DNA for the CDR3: TGTGCCAGCAGCGTTGACTCGGCTGAAAGTCAAGAGACCCAGTACTTC. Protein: CASSVDSAESQETQYF.